This T cell receptor (beta chain) was identified during a study of CD8 T cells in ankylosing spondylitis. Study-wide points: Reactive arthritis synovial fluid and blood were previously reported to contain some motif variants. Reportedly, disease-linked clones are significantly enriched in ankylosing spondylitis patients' matched synovial fluid. A TCR beta motif of several highly homologous variants appeared characteristic of ankylosing spondylitis blood.

Preparation of TCR beta libraries was done by quantitative 5'-RACE with molecular barcodes. A single record per CDR3 protein comes from TCRdb applying MiXCR to the 5' RACE reads. Among hundreds of thousands of distinct CDR3 sequences listed, roughly 13% were seen once. This clonotype has more than one count but fewer than ten. Its specificity is not known. This CDR3 is built from 16 residues. The J segment lost 0 bases and the V segment lost 5 bases, leaving 6 bases of the junction unmatched. Germline CDR1 reads MNHEY; CDR2 reads SMNVEV (reference sequence). This sequence joins TRBV27 and TRBJ1-5; 8 bases match TRBD1. The receptor comes from a male donor with ankylosing spondylitis. The sample taken for sequencing was blood, either unsorted or a sorted T cell fraction (not recorded which). The CDR3 reads CASSDRGFISNQPQHF. In DNA form, the CDR3 reads TGTGCCAGCAGTGACAGGGGATTTATTAGCAATCAGCCCCAGCATTTT.